Each of the 28 T cell receptor beta chains below was sequenced from the same sample in a study of T-cell reconstitution after alpha-beta-depleted transplantation in children. Preparing the TCRbeta library involved the use of unique molecular identifiers. Each CDR3 protein is one row after TCRdb ran MiXCR on the PCR reads. The data hold approximately 1,000,000 distinct CDR3 sequences, with roughly 29% observed a single time. The material sequenced was PBMCs, mostly from graft donor cells, taken 360 days after TCRalphabeta/CD19-depleted stem cell transplant. Receptors originate from a boy in the first two years of life who had a stem cell transplant for SCID, so the T cells may come from the graft donor.

This clonotype came up once. V usage is TRBV20-1 and J usage is TRBJ1-5, with D possibly TRBD1 on 5 matching bases. Between the trimmed V and J ends, which lost 6 bases and 0 bases, there was a span of 9 bases. The CDR3 contains 13 residues. CDR1 is DFQATT and CDR2 is SNEGSKA in the germline V gene (reference sequence). CDR3 amino acids: CSATTVSNQPQHF. The CDR3 nucleotides are TGCAGTGCCACGACAGTTAGCAATCAGCCCCAGCATTTT.

This clonotype was detected ten times or more. The chain links TRBV29-1 to TRBJ1-1; no firm D call. The germline V gene encodes CDR1 SQVTM and CDR2 ANQGSEA. This CDR3 is 12 amino acids long. Trimming stripped 4 bases from V and 5 bases from J, with 11 bases between. Here the CDR3 reads CSVGFKETEAFF. The CDR3 DNA reads as TGCAGCGTTGGTTTCAAGGAGACTGAAGCTTTCTTT.

The chain couples TRBV5-1 to TRBJ2-2; either TRBD1 or TRBD2 may supply D (5 bases each). Germline-derived CDR1 and CDR2 are SGHRS and YFSETQ. The V gene lost 3 bases and the J gene lost 7 bases, with 13 bases spanning the gap. CDR3 length: 14 amino acids. The CDR3 coding sequence is TGCGCCAGCAGCTGGGACGGCCATGGCGGGGAGCTGTTTTTT. Encoded protein: CASSWDGHGGELFF.

This clonotype was found a few times. The chain carries TRBV5-1 and TRBJ2-5, with D possibly matching TRBD2 (6 bases). This CDR3 contains 13 residues. The V gene's germline CDR1 is SGHRS and CDR2 YFSETQ. Trimming pared 5 bases from V and 4 bases from J, leaving 12 bases between. CDR3 nucleotides: TGCGCCAGCAGTGACGGGGGTGGAGAGACCCAGTACTTC. Translating gives CASSDGGGETQYF.

V is TRBV10-3 and J is TRBJ2-5, with TRBD2 matching 8 bases. Looked up from germline, CDR1 is ENHRY and CDR2 is SYGVKD. This CDR3 spans 15 amino acids. The V and J ends lost 6 bases and 2 bases, in that order; junction bases with no gene match: 8. The CDR3 DNA reads TGTGCCATCAGGCCAACGGGGGGGCCACAAGAGACCCAGTACTTC. Encoded protein: CAIRPTGGPQETQYF.

The V and J genes are TRBV28 and TRBJ1-5, with D hard to call. This CDR3 contains 12 residues. Deletions cut 5 bases from V and 11 bases from J, with 13 bases between. Per germline, CDR1 MDHEN and CDR2 SYDVKM. This CDR3 reads CASSLLRWTQHF. The CDR3 DNA is TGTGCCAGCAGTCTACTGCGATGGACCCAGCATTTT.

The chain is built from TRBV7-8 and TRBJ2-3; TRBD2 might be the D (5 bases). CDR3 size: 16 residues. V lost 5 bases, J lost 4 bases, and 19 bases lay in between. Germline CDR1 SGHVS, CDR2 FQNEAQ. The chain's CDR3 is CASSPSRGLLSDTQYF. As DNA, the CDR3 is TGTGCCAGCAGCCCCAGTCGAGGGCTACTTTCAGATACGCAGTATTTT.

CDR3 amino acids: CSARGWGRVETQYF. CDR3 DNA: TGCAGTGCTAGAGGTTGGGGGCGCGTAGAGACCCAGTACTTC. This chain links TRBV20-1 with TRBJ2-5, with D maybe TRBD1 (6 bases). The CDR3 is 14 residues long. The germline V gene has CDR1 DFQATT and CDR2 SNEGSKA (reference sequence). The ends were cut back, 1 base at V and 4 bases at J, with 13 bases in the middle.

The sample holds a few counts of this clonotype. The genes are TRBV7-2 and TRBJ2-7; D remains ambiguous. V was trimmed by 5 bases and J by 3 bases, leaving 20 bases between them. This CDR3 spans 16 amino acids. CDR1 is SGHTA and CDR2 is FQGNSA in the germline V gene. DNA for the CDR3: TGTGCCAGCAGCCCACACGATCTGGGTTCCCTCTACGAGCAGTACTTC. It is translated as CASSPHDLGSLYEQYF.

The V and J genes are TRBV12-3 or TRBV12-4 and TRBJ2-7; 7 nucleotides match TRBD1. CDR3 length: 13 amino acids. The V gene end was trimmed by 6 bases and the J gene end by 5 bases; junction bases not matched to a gene: 7. The CDR3 DNA sequence: TGTGCCAGCAGATTGACAGGGATTCACGAGCAGTACTTC. Translating it yields CASRLTGIHEQYF.

Only a few counts were recorded for this clonotype. CDR3: CASSLEGRGDSPLHF. The CDR3 DNA sequence: TGCGCCAGCAGCTTAGAGGGGAGGGGAGATTCACCCCTCCACTTT. The chain recombines TRBV5-1 with TRBJ1-6; perhaps TRBD1 as D (5 bases). Per germline, CDR1 SGHRS and CDR2 YFSETQ. Deletions cut 2 bases from V and 8 bases from J, with 14 bases between. CDR3 length: 15 residues.

The chain carries TRBV24-1 and TRBJ2-1; either TRBD1 or TRBD2 may fit D (5 bases each). Germline V gives CDR1 KGHDR, CDR2 SFDVKD. The V gene lost 2 bases and the J gene lost 0 bases, with 10 bases spanning the gap. This CDR3 region has 16 residues. CDR3 DNA sequence: TGTGCCACCAGTGATTCCGGGACCATCTCCTACAATGAGCAGTTCTTC. The encoded protein is CATSDSGTISYNEQFF.

The chain joins TRBV6-5 to TRBJ2-7; possibly TRBD1 or TRBD2 for D (5 bases each). Trimming pared 2 bases from V and 6 bases from J, leaving 5 bases between. CDR1 is MNHEY and CDR2 is SVGAGI in the germline V gene. CDR3 length: 11 amino acids. CDR3 sequence: CASSYGTEQYF. The CDR3, as DNA: TGTGCCAGCAGTTACGGGACCGAGCAGTACTTC.

This clonotype turned up a few times. The chain uses TRBV12-3 or TRBV12-4 and TRBJ2-7; 12 bases are shared with TRBD2. This CDR3 has 16 residues. The V gene end was trimmed by 5 bases and the J gene end by 4 bases; junction bases not matched to a gene: 9. The CDR3 DNA sequence: TGTGCCAGCAGTACTCCCGGGACTAGCGGGTCATACGAGCAGTACTTC. Amino acids: CASSTPGTSGSYEQYF.

This clonotype was seen a few times. The chain couples TRBV30 to TRBJ1-2; weak D call: TRBD1 (5 bases). The CDR3 runs to 14 residues. Trimming cost V 0 bases and J 4 bases, with 12 bases left between them. From germline, CDR1 is GTSNPN and CDR2 SVGIG (reference sequence). The CDR3 coding sequence is TGTGCCTGGAGTGTTCCGCAGGGAGGCTATGGCTACACCTTC. This sequence encodes CAWSVPQGGYGYTF.

This chain joins TRBV28 and TRBJ1-1, with TRBD1 as a possible D gene (5 bases). The germline V and J ends were trimmed by 6 bases and 6 bases, with 20 bases remaining between them. Per the germline V gene, CDR1 is MDHEN and CDR2 is SYDVKM. This CDR3 comprises 15 residues. The CDR3 protein is CASSPDPRDGAEAFF. The CDR3 DNA sequence: TGTGCCAGCAGCCCAGACCCCAGGGACGGGGCTGAAGCTTTCTTT.

The gene calls are TRBV10-3 and TRBJ2-3; D unclear. The germline V gene has CDR1 ENHRY and CDR2 SYGVKD. The V gene lost 2 bases and the J gene lost 10 bases, with 10 bases spanning the gap. This CDR3 has 12 residues. The CDR3 region is CAISEGLVSQYF. The CDR3 region has the DNA TGTGCCATCAGTGAGGGGCTAGTCTCGCAGTATTTT.

The chain uses TRBV28 and TRBJ2-2, with 7 bases identical to TRBD1. The CDR3 runs to 17 residues. Germline assignment: CDR1 MDHEN and CDR2 SYDVKM. Germline trimming cut 3 bases from V and 0 bases from J; bases unmatched to any gene: 7. The CDR3 coding sequence is TGTGCCAGCAGTTTTTGGCTCGGGACAGCGAACACCGGGGAGCTGTTTTTT. Translated, it gives CASSFWLGTANTGELFF.

This clonotype was recorded many times. The genes are TRBV12-3 or TRBV12-4 and TRBJ1-5; no clear D. Deletions cut 3 bases from V and 2 bases from J, with 2 bases between. The CDR3 spans 12 residues. DNA for the CDR3: TGTGCCAGCAGTTTTGGCAATCAGCCCCAGCATTTT. It translates to CASSFGNQPQHF.

In this sample, this clonotype turned up a few times. The V and J genes are TRBV10-2 and TRBJ1-5, with D unresolved. Trimming stripped 0 bases from V and 11 bases from J, with 14 bases between. Germline V gene lookup returns CDR1 WSHSY and CDR2 SAAADI. The CDR3 loop spans 14 amino acids. The CDR3: CASSESGSPEAQHF. The CDR3, as DNA: TGCGCCAGCAGTGAGTCGGGCTCCCCGGAGGCCCAGCATTTT.

The chain uses TRBV28 and TRBJ2-3, with TRBD2 identical over 11 bases. V was pared by 6 bases and J by 5 bases, with 4 bases of the junction left unmatched. Germline CDR1 MDHEN, CDR2 SYDVKM. CDR3 length: 14 residues. CDR3 amino acids: CASSLTSGEDTQYF. As DNA, the CDR3 is TGTGCCAGCAGCCTGACTAGCGGGGAAGATACGCAGTATTTT. Combining the CDR3 with reference TRBV28 and TRBJ2-3 gives the whole variable domain DVKVTQSSRYLVKRTGEKVFLECVQDMDHENMFWYRQDPGLGLRLIYFSYDVKMKEKGDIPEGYSVSREKKERFSLILESASTNQTSMYLCASSLTSGEDTQYFGPGTRLTVL.

The chain carries TRBV4-1 and TRBJ1-2; TRBD1 agrees at 9 bases. Germline V gene sequence: CDR1 MGHRA, CDR2 YSYEKL. With 1 base clipped from V and 4 bases from J, the junction kept 4 bases outside the gene matches. The CDR3 covers 15 residues. The CDR3 sequence: CASSQGRGQGYGYTF. The CDR3 nucleotides are TGCGCCAGCAGCCAAGGACGGGGACAGGGCTATGGCTACACCTTC.

The chain combines TRBV6-5 with TRBJ2-1; D perhaps matches TRBD2 (5 bases). Trimming stripped 2 bases from V and 4 bases from J, with 12 bases between. Germline loops: CDR1 MNHEY, CDR2 SVGAGI. CDR3 length: 15 residues. The CDR3 loop reads CASSYNGLVYNEQFF. The CDR3 DNA is TGTGCCAGCAGTTACAACGGACTGGTATACAATGAGCAGTTCTTC.

This chain links TRBV12-3 or TRBV12-4 with TRBJ2-5; 9 bases line up with TRBD1. Germline trimming cut 3 bases from V and 4 bases from J; bases unmatched to any gene: 6. The CDR3 consists of 15 residues. CDR3 DNA sequence: TGTGCCAGCAGTTTGGGGACAGGGTGGGGAGAGACCCAGTACTTC. Its translation is CASSLGTGWGETQYF.

The chain recombines TRBV5-5 with TRBJ2-7; the match to TRBD2 covers 10 bases. This CDR3 is built from 17 residues. Germline values: CDR1 SGHKS, CDR2 YYEKEE (reference sequence). V dropped 3 bases and J dropped 2; count of bases not matched to a gene: 11. Written as DNA, the CDR3 is TGTGCCAGCAGCTGGAAGGTTACTAGCGGGGATCCCTACGAGCAGTACTTC. This gives the protein CASSWKVTSGDPYEQYF. The full variable domain, its missing parts supplied by reference TRBV5-5 and TRBJ2-7, is DAGVTQSPTHLIKTRGQQVTLRCSPISGHKSVSWYQQVLGQGPQFIFQYYEKEERGRGNFPDRFSARQFPNYSSELNVNALLLGDSALYLCASSWKVTSGDPYEQYFGPGTRLTVT.

This rearrangement joins TRBV5-1 to TRBJ1-1, with TRBD1 matching 7 bases. Germline assignment: CDR1 SGHRS and CDR2 YFSETQ. V shed 0 bases, J shed 7 bases, and the junction held 15 bases outside the gene matches. This CDR3 region has 17 residues. CDR3 nucleotides: TGCGCCAGCAGCTTGGGCCGTGGGACAGAAGATAACGGTGAAGCTTTCTTT. It yields the protein CASSLGRGTEDNGEAFF.

This clonotype was detected many times. The chain is built from TRBV5-1 and TRBJ1-5, with a tentative D call TRBD1 (5 bases). This CDR3 is built from 15 residues. Per the germline V gene, CDR1 is SGHRS and CDR2 is YFSETQ. V was trimmed by 2 bases and J by 0 bases, leaving 9 bases between them. CDR3 in DNA: TGCGCCAGCAGCTTAGAGGGGTATAGCAATCAGCCCCAGCATTTT. Protein sequence: CASSLEGYSNQPQHF. The variable domain in full, with the rest retrieved from reference TRBV5-1 and TRBJ1-5, is KAGVTQTPRYLIKTRGQQVTLSCSPISGHRSVSWYQQTPGQGLQFLFEYFSETQRNKGNFPGRFSGRQFSNSRSEMNVSTLELGDSALYLCASSLEGYSNQPQHFGDGTRLSIL.

The chain recombines TRBV12-3 or TRBV12-4 with TRBJ2-7; the D gene is possibly TRBD2 (5 bases). CDR3 length: 11 residues. V was pared by 3 bases and J by 6 bases, with 6 bases between. As DNA, the CDR3 is TGTGCCAGCAGTTTGCTAGCCGAGCAGTACTTC. As protein: CASSLLAEQYF.